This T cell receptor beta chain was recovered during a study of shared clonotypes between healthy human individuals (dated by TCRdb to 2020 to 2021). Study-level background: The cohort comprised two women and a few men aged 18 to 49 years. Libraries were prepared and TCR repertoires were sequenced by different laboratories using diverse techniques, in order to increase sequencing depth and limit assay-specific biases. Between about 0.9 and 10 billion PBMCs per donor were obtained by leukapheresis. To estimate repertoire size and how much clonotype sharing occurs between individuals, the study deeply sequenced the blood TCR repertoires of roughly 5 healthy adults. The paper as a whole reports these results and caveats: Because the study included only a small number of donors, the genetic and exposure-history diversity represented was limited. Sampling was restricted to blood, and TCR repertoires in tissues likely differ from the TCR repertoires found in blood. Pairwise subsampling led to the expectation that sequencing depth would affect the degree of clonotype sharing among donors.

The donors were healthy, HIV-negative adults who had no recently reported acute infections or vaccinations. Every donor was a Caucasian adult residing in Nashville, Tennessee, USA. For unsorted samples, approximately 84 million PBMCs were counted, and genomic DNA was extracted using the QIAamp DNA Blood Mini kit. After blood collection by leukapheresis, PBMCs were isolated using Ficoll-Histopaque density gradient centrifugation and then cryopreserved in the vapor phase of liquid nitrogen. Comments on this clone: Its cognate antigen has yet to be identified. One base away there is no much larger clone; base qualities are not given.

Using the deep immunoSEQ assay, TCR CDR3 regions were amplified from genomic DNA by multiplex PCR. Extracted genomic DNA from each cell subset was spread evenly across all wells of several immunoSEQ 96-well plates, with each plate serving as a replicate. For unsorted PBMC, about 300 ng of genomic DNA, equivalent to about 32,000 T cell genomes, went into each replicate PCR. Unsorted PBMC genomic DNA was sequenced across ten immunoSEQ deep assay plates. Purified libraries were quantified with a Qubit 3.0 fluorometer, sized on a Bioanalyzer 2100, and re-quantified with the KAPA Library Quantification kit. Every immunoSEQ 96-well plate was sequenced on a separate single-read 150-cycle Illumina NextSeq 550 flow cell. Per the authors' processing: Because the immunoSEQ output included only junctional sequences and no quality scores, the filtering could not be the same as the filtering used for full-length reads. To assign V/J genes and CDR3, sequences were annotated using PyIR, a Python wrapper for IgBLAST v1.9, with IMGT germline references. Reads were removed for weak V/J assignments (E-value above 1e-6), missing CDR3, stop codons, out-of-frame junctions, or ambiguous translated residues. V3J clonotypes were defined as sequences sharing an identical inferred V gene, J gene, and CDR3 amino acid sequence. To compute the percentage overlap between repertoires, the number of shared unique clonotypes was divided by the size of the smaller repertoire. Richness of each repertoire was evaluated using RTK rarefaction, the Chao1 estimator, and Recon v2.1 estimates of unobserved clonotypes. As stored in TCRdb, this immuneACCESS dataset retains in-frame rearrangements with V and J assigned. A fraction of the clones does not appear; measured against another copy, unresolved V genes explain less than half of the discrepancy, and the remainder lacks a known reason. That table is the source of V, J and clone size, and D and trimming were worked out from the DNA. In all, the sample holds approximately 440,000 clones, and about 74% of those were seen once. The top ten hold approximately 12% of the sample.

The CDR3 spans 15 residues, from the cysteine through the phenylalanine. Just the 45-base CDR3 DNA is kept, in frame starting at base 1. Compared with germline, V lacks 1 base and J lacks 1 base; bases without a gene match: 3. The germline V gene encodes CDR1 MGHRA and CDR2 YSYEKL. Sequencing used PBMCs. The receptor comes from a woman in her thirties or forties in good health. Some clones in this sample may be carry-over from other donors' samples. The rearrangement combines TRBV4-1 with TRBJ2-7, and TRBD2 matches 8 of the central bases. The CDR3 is CASSQAGTSSYEQYF. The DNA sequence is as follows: TGCGCCAGCAGCCAAGCCGGGACTAGTTCCTACGAGCAGTACTTC.